The 21 T cell receptor beta chains below come from one sample, sequenced in a study of CD8+ T cells in alopecia areata. Extracted RNA was reverse transcribed into cDNA, the sequencing template. The table came from immunoSEQ multiplex PCR; TCRdb's copy has only in-frame clones and leaves some out. The sample carries around 120,000 clones, around 61% recorded once. Specimen: CD4+ T cells sorted from blood. The receptors were gathered from a human donor in good health.

The V call is TRBV29-1, the J call TRBJ2-3, with D possibly matching TRBD2 (5 bases). This CDR3 contains 10 residues. Germline CDR1 and CDR2: SQVTM and ANQGSEA. Trimming removed 5 bases at V and 10 bases at J, with 10 bases between. This chain's CDR3 is CSVRTSSQYF. In DNA form, the CDR3 reads TGCAGCGTTCGTACTAGTTCGCAGTATTTT.

The gene calls are TRBV2 and TRBJ2-4; D is unresolved. Trimming shortened V by 8 bases and J by 0 bases, and 11 bases separated the two germline ends. The V gene's germline CDR1 is SNHLY and CDR2 FYNNEI. The CDR3 runs 14 residues. CDR3 nucleotide sequence: TGTGCCAGCCTGTCGGAGCTAGCCAAAAACATTCAGTACTTC. It yields the protein CASLSELAKNIQYF.

This sequence joins TRBV30 and TRBJ1-1; 7 bases align to TRBD1. Germline trimming cut 5 bases from V and 4 bases from J; bases unmatched to any gene: 4. Germline values: CDR1 GTSNPN, CDR2 SVGIG (reference sequence). The CDR3 spans 12 residues. The CDR3 DNA sequence: TGTGCCTGGTACAGGGACAGCACTGAAGCTTTCTTT. This encodes CAWYRDSTEAFF.

The chain employs TRBV6-6 and TRBJ1-1; D gene uncertain. There are 11 residues in the CDR3. Germline values: CDR1 MNHNY, CDR2 SVGAGI (reference sequence). V was shortened by 6 bases and J by 4 bases, with 6 bases between the two germline ends. The CDR3 reads CASSEATEAFF. The CDR3 DNA reads TGTGCCAGCAGCGAGGCCACTGAAGCTTTCTTT.

The chain recombines TRBV5-6 with TRBJ1-3, with D tentatively TRBD1 (5 bases). CDR3 length: 16 residues. Germline CDR1 is SGHDT and CDR2 is YYEEEE. Trimming stripped 0 bases from V and 3 bases from J, with 13 bases between. DNA for the CDR3: TGTGCCAGCAGCTTGGAAAAGGGGCGGGTTGGAAACACCATATATTTT. Its translation is CASSLEKGRVGNTIYF.

This clone has a handful of counts. The chain joins TRBV23-1 to TRBJ2-7; 10 bases line up with TRBD1. TRBV23-1 is designated an ORF whose function remains uncertain. CDR3 length: 15 amino acids. The ends lost 3 bases at V and 5 bases at J; junction bases unmatched: 7. DNA of the CDR3: TGCGCCAGCAGTCATGGGACAGGGGTCTTCCACGAGCAGTACTTC. Protein: CASSHGTGVFHEQYF.

This clone showed up just a few times. The chain employs TRBV28 and TRBJ2-7; maybe TRBD2 (6 bases). CDR3 length: 14 residues. V was pared by 7 bases and J by 1 base, with 14 bases between. Germline-derived CDR1 and CDR2 are MDHEN and SYDVKM. The CDR3 sequence: CASTLSRGSYEQYF. The CDR3 coding sequence is TGTGCCAGCACCCTTTCCCGGGGGTCCTACGAGCAGTACTTC.

This clone was seen a few times. The chain employs TRBV14 and TRBJ1-5; D call uncertain. This CDR3 spans 13 amino acids. Germline V gene sequence: CDR1 SGHDN, CDR2 FVKESK. V lost 4 bases, J lost 0 bases, and 4 bases lay in between. This CDR3 reads CASSPDSNQPQHF. CDR3 nucleotide sequence: TGTGCCAGCAGCCCCGATAGCAATCAGCCCCAGCATTTT.

The chain joins TRBV5-1 to TRBJ2-5; perhaps D is TRBD1 or TRBD2 (5 bases each). The CDR3 is 14 amino acids. V dropped 9 bases and J dropped 1 base, with 16 bases sitting between them. Germline CDR1 and CDR2: SGHRS and YFSETQ. The CDR3 spells CATRSGTVQETQYF. The CDR3 DNA sequence: TGCGCCACCCGATCCGGGACCGTCCAAGAGACCCAGTACTTC.

This sequence joins TRBV30 and TRBJ1-2, with D perhaps TRBD1 (6 bases). This CDR3 contains 12 residues. Trimming took 5 bases from V and 2 from J, leaving 9 bases between them. The germline gives CDR1 GTSNPN, CDR2 SVGIG (reference sequence). Here the CDR3 DNA reads TGTGCCTGGGGTGGGACAAACTATGGCTACACCTTC. Its protein is CAWGGTNYGYTF.

The CDR3 nucleotides are TGTGCCAGCAGCGTAGCTAGCGGGGCTCGGGGCTACACCTTC. Its translation: CASSVASGARGYTF. This chain links TRBV9 with TRBJ1-2; a possible D gene is TRBD1 (5 bases). With 0 bases removed from V and 8 bases from J, the gap between germline ends came to 14 bases. Germline V gene sequence: CDR1 SGDLS, CDR2 YYNGEE. The CDR3 sequence is 14 residues long. Variable domain in full (rest from reference TRBV9 and TRBJ1-2): DSGVTQTPKHLITATGQRVTLRCSPRSGDLSVYWYQQSLDQGLQFLIQYYNGEERAKGNILERFSAQQFPDLHSELNLSSLELGDSALYFCASSVASGARGYTFGSGTRLTVV.

This clone was observed a few times. V usage is TRBV7-2 and J usage is TRBJ2-7, with TRBD2 matching over 11 bases. The CDR3 spans 14 residues. Germline V gene sequence: CDR1 SGHTA, CDR2 FQGNSA. The V gene end was trimmed by 1 base and the J gene end by 5 bases; junction bases not matched to a gene: 1. The CDR3 is CASSLEGLADEQYF. The CDR3, as DNA: TGTGCCAGCAGCTTAGAGGGACTAGCGGACGAGCAGTACTTC.

This clone was counted a few times. This chain joins TRBV28 and TRBJ1-3; D unresolved. Germline CDR1 is MDHEN and CDR2 is SYDVKM. The CDR3 is 16 amino acids. Trimming removed 1 base at V and 0 bases at J, with 10 bases between. The CDR3 protein is CASSLSSPNSGNTIYF. CDR3 nucleotides: TGTGCCAGCAGTTTATCCAGCCCAAACTCTGGAAACACCATATATTTT.

The chain recombines TRBV2 with TRBJ1-1; D is uncertain. This CDR3 is 15 amino acids long. V was pared by 3 bases and J by 1 base, with 12 bases between. Germline V gene sequence: CDR1 SNHLY, CDR2 FYNNEI. The CDR3 loop is CASSDVGRRNTEAFF. As DNA, the CDR3 is TGTGCCAGCAGTGACGTCGGACGGCGGAACACTGAAGCTTTCTTT.

Details on this clone: Different DNA sequences within this sample yield the same CDR3. The CDR3 nucleotides are TGTGCCAGCTCACCCCGCGGGGATACGCAGTATTTT. Its translation is CASSPRGDTQYF. The chain is built from TRBV18 and TRBJ2-3; TRBD2 is a possible D gene (5 bases). This CDR3 spans 12 amino acids. CDR1 and CDR2 (germline): KGHSH, LQKENI. V gave up 3 bases and J gave up 6 bases, with 7 bases separating them.

The CDR3 DNA follows: TGTGCCAGCAGTGTTGACAGGGGAACAGGAGGCTACACCTTC. This gives the protein CASSVDRGTGGYTF. The gene calls are TRBV6-6 and TRBJ1-2; 8 bases agree with TRBD1. V trimming: 5 bases; J trimming: 8 bases; junction bases outside the gene matches: 10. The CDR3 is made up of 14 amino acids. From germline, CDR1 is MNHNY and CDR2 SVGAGI (reference sequence).

V usage is TRBV5-1 and J usage is TRBJ2-3; no firm D call. Germline lookup yields CDR1 SGHRS and CDR2 YFSETQ. The germline V and J ends were trimmed by 0 bases and 2 bases, with 7 bases remaining between them. The CDR3 has 14 amino acids. DNA of the CDR3: TGCGCCAGCAGCTTGGCCCCGGCCACAGATACGCAGTATTTT. It is translated as CASSLAPATDTQYF.

The chain combines TRBV5-4 with TRBJ2-2, with D perhaps matching TRBD2 (5 bases). The CDR3 spans 15 residues. Trimming removed 0 bases at V and 4 bases at J, with 10 bases between. Germline CDR1 is SGHNT and CDR2 is YYREEE (reference sequence). CDR3 DNA sequence: TGTGCCAGCAGCTTGGTTGATGCGGGCACCGGGGAGCTGTTTTTT. It is translated as CASSLVDAGTGELFF.

Note on this clone: A read error may account for a junction end that differs from germline. The rearrangement joins TRBV5-1 to TRBJ2-3, with a weak D call TRBD1 (8 bases). This CDR3 contains 14 residues. Germline V gene lookup returns CDR1 SGHRS and CDR2 YFSETQ. The CDR3 loop reads CTSSLTGGADTQYF. The DNA for the CDR3 is TGCACCAGCAGCTTAACAGGGGGGGCAGATACGCAGTATTTT.

The V and J genes are TRBV30 and TRBJ2-7; unclear D gene. V was pared by 3 bases and J by 6 bases, with 9 bases between. The V gene's germline CDR1 is GTSNPN and CDR2 SVGIG (reference sequence). The CDR3 is 11 amino acids. CDR3 in DNA: TGTGCCTGGAGGGCTCGGACCGAGCAGTACTTC. Its translation: CAWRARTEQYF.

This clone was observed a handful of times. Because the CDR3's place on the DNA is in doubt, the DNA is left out and the CDR3 is given as listed by TCRdb. The gene calls are TRBV18 and TRBJ2-1; TRBD2, the table's D call, lacks a check against the DNA. In germline, CDR1 is KGHSH, CDR2 LQKENI. The CDR3 spans 13 amino acids, including both terminal residues. CDR3 sequence: CASFGAGYNEQFF.